This T cell receptor beta chain was sequenced during a study of human T cells and chemical hapten exposure. The CDR3 runs 15 residues. It was the library that attached unique molecular identifiers to individual cDNA molecules. How the authors handled the data: Samples had a median of 95,638 TCRs, ranging about 23,224 to 700,000. TCRdb redid the calling of the 5' RACE reads with MiXCR, one entry per CDR3 protein. TCRdb's processing, not the authors', yielded these V and J calls. The data hold 81,000 or so distinct CDR3 sequences, with about 8% observed a single time. Total RNA was extracted from unfractionated whole blood. This clonotype turned up a few times.

This chain joins TRBV21-1 and TRBJ1-6. TRBV21-1 is an annotated pseudogene. This sequence originates from a male donor in good health. DNA for the CDR3: TGTGCCAGCAGCACGGTAGGGTATGATAATTCACCCCTCCACTTT. Protein sequence: CASSTVGYDNSPLHF.